Below, 16 T cell receptor beta chains from the same sample are listed, as sequenced in a study of T cell repertoires in cytomegalovirus infection. MiXCR, applied by TCRdb to the reads, yields one record per CDR3 protein. The sample lists roughly 180,000 distinct CDR3 sequences, roughly 28% occurring once. The source material was PBMCs. The receptors stem from a human donor in good health (CMV status not recorded). Some clones in this sample may be carry-over from other donors' samples.

By frequency in the sample, this clonotype is large. The rearrangement links TRBV7-8 to TRBJ1-4; D remains ambiguous. Per germline, CDR1 SGHVS and CDR2 FQNEAQ. This CDR3 contains 14 residues. The ends were cut back, 2 bases at V and 2 bases at J, with 6 bases in the middle. CDR3 coding DNA: TGTGCCAGCAGCTTATGGCAGACTAATGAAAAACTGTTTTTT. Its translation: CASSLWQTNEKLFF.

This chain connects TRBV6-2 or TRBV6-3 to TRBJ1-6; the D gene is possibly TRBD1 (5 bases). V was pared by 7 bases and J by 11 bases, with 21 bases between. The CDR3 contains 15 residues. Per the germline V gene, CDR1 is MNHEY and CDR2 is SVGEGT. CDR3 protein: CASNQEGGGMAPLHF. In DNA, the CDR3 is TGTGCCAGCAACCAAGAAGGTGGGGGGATGGCACCCCTCCACTTT.

This chain connects TRBV2 to TRBJ1-1; the D is unclear. Germline lookup yields CDR1 SNHLY and CDR2 FYNNEI. The CDR3 is 10 residues long. The CDR3 DNA reads TGTGTTACGTGGGACACTGAAGCTTTCTTT. Translating gives CVTWDTEAFF. Full variable domain (rest looked up from reference TRBV2 and TRBJ1-1): EPEVTQTPSHQVTQMGQEVILRCVPISNHLYFYWYRQILGQKVEFLVSFYNNEISEKSEIFDDQFSVERPDGSNFTLKIRSTKLEDSAMYFCVTWDTEAFFGQGTRLTVV.

This clonotype has only a few counts. The rearrangement uses TRBV10-3 and TRBJ1-1; TRBD1 might be the D (6 bases). V dropped 10 bases and J dropped 0 bases, with 30 bases sitting between them. The CDR3 is made up of 19 amino acids. From germline, CDR1 is ENHRY and CDR2 SYGVKD. The CDR3 bases are TGTGCCACTCGCATATCGGGGGCCCTGAGGTCACTTATGAACACTGAAGCTTTCTTT. This codes for CATRISGALRSLMNTEAFF.

This chain connects TRBV19 to TRBJ2-7; D is possibly TRBD2 (6 bases). The CDR3 loop spans 15 amino acids. Germline V gene lookup returns CDR1 LNHDA and CDR2 SQIVND (reference sequence). V lost 3 bases and J 0 bases, leaving 12 bases between the germline ends. CDR3 DNA: TGTGCCAGTAGTATGTCCGGGGGACCCTCCTACGAGCAGTACTTC. This codes for CASSMSGGPSYEQYF.

This clonotype came up a few times. The V gene is TRBV6-2 or TRBV6-3, the J gene TRBJ1-1, with TRBD1 identical over 8 bases. V shed 3 bases, J shed 7 bases, and the junction held 16 bases outside the gene matches. Germline-derived CDR1 and CDR2 are MNHEY and SVGEGT. The CDR3 covers 17 residues. The CDR3 DNA sequence: TGTGCCAGCAGTTATCACGCCCGGGACAGGCCGTGGGATGAAGCTTTCTTT. It is translated as CASSYHARDRPWDEAFF.

The J gene is TRBJ1-2, the V gene TRBV10-3; 7 positions agree with TRBD1. Unmatched junction bases numbered 21, after V lost 4 bases and J lost 7 bases. CDR1 is ENHRY, CDR2 SYGVKD, per germline. This CDR3 is built from 18 residues. For the CDR3, the DNA is TGTGCCATCAGTGTTAGTCTCACGAGGGACAGTCGAGATTCTGGCTACACCTTC. This translates into CAISVSLTRDSRDSGYTF.

This clonotype was seen a single time. This chain uses TRBV19 with TRBJ2-1, with a possible D match to TRBD1 (5 bases). Germline CDR1 and CDR2: LNHDA and SQIVND (reference sequence). CDR3 size: 14 residues. The V gene lost 4 bases and the J gene lost 7 bases, with 14 bases spanning the gap. CDR3 DNA: TGTGCCAGTAGTACGGATAAGGGGTGGAATGAGCAGTTCTTC. Translation: CASSTDKGWNEQFF.

The V call is TRBV3-1, the J call TRBJ2-7; D is unclear. The CDR3 has 13 amino acids. V shed 2 bases and J shed 5 bases, with 10 bases lying between them. Germline V gene sequence: CDR1 LGHDT, CDR2 YNNKEL (reference sequence). CDR3 protein: CASSQSQPHEQYF. Here the CDR3 DNA reads TGTGCCAGCAGCCAATCGCAGCCCCACGAGCAGTACTTC.

This clonotype was counted only a few times. The chain employs TRBV6-6 and TRBJ1-1; D might be TRBD1 (5 bases). Per germline, CDR1 MNHNY and CDR2 SVGAGI (reference sequence). With 8 bases removed from V and 4 bases from J, the gap between germline ends came to 17 bases. The CDR3 runs 14 residues. This CDR3 is CASGNPQGFTEAFF. CDR3 DNA: TGTGCCAGCGGGAACCCTCAGGGTTTCACTGAAGCTTTCTTT.

This clonotype has just a few counts. This chain links TRBV19 with TRBJ2-1, with D perhaps matching TRBD1 (5 bases). The CDR3 is 14 amino acids. The germline CDR1 and CDR2 sequences are LNHDA and SQIVND (reference sequence). Trimming removed 1 base at V and 2 bases at J, with 6 bases between. CDR3 sequence (DNA): TGTGCCAGTAGTATAGTACAGGCCTACAATGAGCAGTTCTTC. It translates to CASSIVQAYNEQFF.

This clonotype appeared many times. The chain carries TRBV7-2 and TRBJ2-1, with 12 bases that match TRBD2. Germline CDR1 SGHTA, CDR2 FQGNSA. The CDR3 loop spans 16 amino acids. The V gene end was trimmed by 5 bases and the J gene end by 7 bases; junction bases not matched to a gene: 9. CDR3 in amino acids: CASSPSWLAGGNEQFF. The CDR3 bases are TGTGCCAGCAGCCCCAGTTGGCTAGCGGGGGGGAATGAGCAGTTCTTC.

The J gene is TRBJ2-7, the V gene TRBV3-1; D call uncertain. The germline CDR1 and CDR2 sequences are LGHDT and YNNKEL (reference sequence). The CDR3 is 12 residues long. The V and J ends lost 1 base and 3 bases respectively, with 4 bases between them. CDR3 bases: TGTGCCAGCAGCCAAGCAGGCTACGAGCAGTACTTC. As protein: CASSQAGYEQYF.

This clonotype was seen many times. The genes are TRBV7-2 and TRBJ2-2; 7 bases fit TRBD2. J lost 6 bases, V lost 7 bases, and 8 bases had no gene match. Per the germline V gene, CDR1 is SGHTA and CDR2 is FQGNSA. The CDR3 length is 14 residues. CDR3 in DNA: TGTGCCAGCAACACGGGGGGATGGGCCGGGGAGCTGTTTTTT. Translation: CASNTGGWAGELFF. The full variable domain, completed using reference TRBV7-2 and TRBJ2-2, is GAGVSQSPSNKVTEKGKDVELRCDPISGHTALYWYRQSLGQGLEFLIYFQGNSAPDKSGLPSDRFSAERTGGSVSTLTIQRTQQEDSAVYLCASNTGGWAGELFFGEGSRLTVL.

V gene TRBV5-1 combines with J gene TRBJ2-1, with a tentative D call TRBD1 (6 bases). The CDR3 spans 15 residues. V shed 4 bases and J shed 4 bases, with 15 bases lying between them. Looked up from germline, CDR1 is SGHRS and CDR2 is YFSETQ. CDR3 amino acids: CASSAGIQGYNEQFF. Written as DNA, the CDR3 is TGCGCCAGCAGCGCGGGTATTCAGGGGTACAATGAGCAGTTCTTC.

The sample holds many counts of this clonotype. V usage is TRBV7-8 and J usage is TRBJ2-7; the D is unclear. Per the germline V gene, CDR1 is SGHVS and CDR2 is FQNEAQ. The CDR3 sequence is 14 residues long. The V end lost 4 bases, the J end lost 2 bases, and 12 bases lay between the germline ends. CDR3 sequence reads: CASSSQTDPYEQYF. Here the CDR3 DNA reads TGTGCCAGCAGCTCCCAAACGGATCCCTACGAGCAGTACTTC.